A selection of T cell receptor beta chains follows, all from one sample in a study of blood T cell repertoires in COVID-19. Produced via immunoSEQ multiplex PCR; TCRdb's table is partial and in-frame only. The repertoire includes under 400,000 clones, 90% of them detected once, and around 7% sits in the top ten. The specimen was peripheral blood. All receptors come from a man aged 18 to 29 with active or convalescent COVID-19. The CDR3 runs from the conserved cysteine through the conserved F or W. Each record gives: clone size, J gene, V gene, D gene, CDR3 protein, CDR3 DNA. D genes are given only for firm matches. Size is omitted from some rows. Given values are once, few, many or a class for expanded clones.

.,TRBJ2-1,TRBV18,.,CASSPQTGNPYNEQFF,TGTGCCAGCTCACCCCAGACGGGGAACCCTTACAATGAGCAGTTCTTC
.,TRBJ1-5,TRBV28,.,CASSWGGNQPQHF,TGTGCCAGCAGTTGGGGGGGCAATCAGCCCCAGCATTTT
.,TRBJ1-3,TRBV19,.,CASRRQVYSGNTIYF,TGTGCCAGTAGACGACAGGTCTACTCTGGAAACACCATATATTTT
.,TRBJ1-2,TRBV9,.,CASTTGGAGGYTF,TGTGCCAGCACCACGGGGGGGGCAGGCGGCTACACCTTC
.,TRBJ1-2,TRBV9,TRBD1,CASSPQGVLLDGYTF,TGTGCCAGCAGCCCACAGGGGGTTCTCTTAGATGGCTACACCTTC
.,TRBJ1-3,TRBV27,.,CASSWSGAGNTIYF,TGTGCCAGCAGTTGGTCAGGGGCTGGAAACACCATATATTTT
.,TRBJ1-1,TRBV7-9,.,CASRLAANTEAFF,TGTGCCAGCCGGCTGGCGGCGAACACTGAAGCTTTCTTT
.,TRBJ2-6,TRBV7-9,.,CASSLITLNVLTF,TGTGCCAGCAGCTTAATAACTCTCAACGTCCTGACTTTC
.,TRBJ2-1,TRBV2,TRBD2,CASSGLAGELTGSYNEQFF,TGTGCCAGCAGTGGACTAGCGGGAGAGCTAACAGGCTCCTACAATGAGCAGTTCTTC
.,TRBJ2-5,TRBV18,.,CASSPLAQAETQYF,TGTGCCAGCTCACCACTAGCACAGGCCGAGACCCAGTACTTC
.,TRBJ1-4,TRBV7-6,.,CASSLGTQGRNEKLFF,TGTGCCAGCAGCTTAGGGACTCAAGGAAGGAATGAAAAACTGTTTTTT
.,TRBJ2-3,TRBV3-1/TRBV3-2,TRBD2,CASSQGTSGRAGSTDTQYF,TGTGCCAGCAGCCAAGGGACTAGCGGGAGGGCCGGGAGTACAGATACGCAGTATTTT
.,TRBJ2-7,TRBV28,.,CASSPIPDTYEQYF,TGTGCCAGCAGTCCCATCCCCGACACATACGAGCAGTACTTC
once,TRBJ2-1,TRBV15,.,CATSTGRGSSYNEQFF,TGTGCCACCAGCACCGGGCGGGGTAGCTCCTACAATGAGCAGTTCTTC
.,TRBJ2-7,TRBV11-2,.,CASSPPGYEQYF,TGTGCCAGCAGCCCCCCGGGGTACGAGCAGTACTTC
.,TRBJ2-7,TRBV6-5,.,CASSYFGGSYEQYF,TGTGCCAGCAGTTACTTCGGGGGCTCCTACGAGCAGTACTTC
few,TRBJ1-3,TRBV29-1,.,CSALGGIVSGNTIYF,TGCAGCGCCCTGGGGGGGATCGTCTCTGGAAACACCATATATTTT
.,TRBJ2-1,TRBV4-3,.,CASSRDLTSSYNEQFF,TGCGCCAGCAGCCGGGACTTAACGAGCTCCTACAATGAGCAGTTCTTC
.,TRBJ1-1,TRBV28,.,CAVTENTEAFF,TGTGCCGTCACAGAGAACACTGAAGCTTTCTTT
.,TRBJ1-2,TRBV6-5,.,CASGEAQGDGYTF,TGTGCCAGCGGAGAGGCACAGGGTGATGGCTACACCTTC
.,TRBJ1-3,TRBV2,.,CASRKEDTSGNTIYF,TGTGCCAGCAGAAAAGAGGACACCTCTGGAAACACCATATATTTT
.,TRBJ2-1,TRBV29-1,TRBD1,CSVGDRANRRDNEQFF,TGCAGCGTTGGCGACAGGGCCAACAGGCGGGACAATGAGCAGTTCTTC
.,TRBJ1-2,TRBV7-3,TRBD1,CASSLNPPGTADGYTF,TGTGCCAGCAGCTTAAATCCCCCCGGGACAGCGGATGGCTACACCTTC
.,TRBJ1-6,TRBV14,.,CASSRVYSPLHF,TGTGCCAGCAGCCGAGTTTATTCACCCCTCCACTTT
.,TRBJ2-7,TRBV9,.,CASSRAGGGYYEQYF,TGTGCCAGCAGCAGAGCCGGGGGAGGTTACTACGAGCAGTACTTC
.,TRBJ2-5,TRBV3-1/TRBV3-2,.,CASSQDGDSPGETQYF,TGTGCCAGCAGCCAAGATGGTGACTCCCCCGGCGAGACCCAGTACTTC
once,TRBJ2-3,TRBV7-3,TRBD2,CASSLTSSAGGPIRSDTQYF,TGTGCCAGCAGCTTAACGTCTTCCGCGGGAGGGCCAATTCGGTCAGATACGCAGTATTTT
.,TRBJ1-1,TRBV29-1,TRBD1,CSARDRGLTEAFF,TGCAGCGCTAGGGACAGGGGTCTCACTGAAGCTTTCTTT
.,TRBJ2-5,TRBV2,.,CASSDPRETQYF,TGTGCCAGCAGTGACCCGAGGGAGACCCAGTACTTC
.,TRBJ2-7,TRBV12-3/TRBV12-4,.,CASSSGSLYEQYF,TGTGCCAGCAGCAGCGGCTCGCTTTACGAGCAGTACTTC
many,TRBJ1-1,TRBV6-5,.,CASSRVNTEAFF,TGTGCCAGCAGCAGGGTAAACACTGAAGCTTTCTTT
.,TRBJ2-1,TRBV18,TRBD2,CASSPIRQRGEGNEQFF,TGTGCCAGCTCACCGATCCGACAGCGGGGGGAGGGCAATGAGCAGTTCTTC